Below are 22 T cell receptor beta chains sequenced from a single sample in a study of T cell repertoires in cytomegalovirus infection. For these receptors, no antigen is known. TCRdb ran MiXCR on the reads and lists one entry per CDR3 protein. The table has tens of thousands of distinct CDR3 sequences, around a fifth seen once; the top ten hold less than 70%. Sample: CD8+ T cells from cultured PBMCs, taken from culture after CMV antigen stimulation. These receptors all stem from a human donor in good health (CMV status not recorded). Some clones in this sample may be carry-over from other donors' samples.

This clonotype was picked up many times. The CDR3 nucleotides read TGTGCCAGCAGCTTAGGGACAGGGGTAATGGATGGCTACACCTTC. Translating it yields CASSLGTGVMDGYTF. This chain links TRBV7-9 with TRBJ1-2; 9 nucleotides align to TRBD1. CDR3 length: 15 residues. CDR1 and CDR2 from the germline V gene are SEHNR and FQNEAQ (reference sequence). Trimming at V came to 1 base and at J to 6 bases, leaving 6 bases not matched to a gene. The full variable domain, its missing parts supplied by reference TRBV7-9 and TRBJ1-2, is DTGVSQNPRHKITKRGQNVTFRCDPISEHNRLYWYRQTLGQGPEFLTYFQNEAQLEKSRLLSDRFSAERPKGSFSTLEIQRTEQGDSAMYLCASSLGTGVMDGYTFGSGTRLTVV.

This clonotype appeared a few times. V gene TRBV28 combines with J gene TRBJ2-7; D remains ambiguous. The V end lost 3 bases, the J end lost 5 bases, and 8 bases lay between the germline ends. Germline V CDR1 and CDR2: MDHEN, SYDVKM. The length of the CDR3 is 12 residues. Written as DNA, the CDR3 is TGTGCCAGCAGTTTCTTCGTCCACGAGCAGTACTTC. Protein sequence: CASSFFVHEQYF.

The chain employs TRBV4-3 and TRBJ2-1; 7 nucleotides align to TRBD1. CDR1 is LGHNA, CDR2 YSLEER, per germline. The CDR3 consists of 18 residues. With V trimmed by 0 bases and J by 4 bases, 12 bases remained unmatched. The CDR3: CASSQDLGRGQIYNEQFF. The CDR3 DNA is TGCGCCAGCAGCCAAGATTTAGGAAGGGGGCAGATTTACAATGAGCAGTTCTTC.

The genes are TRBV28 and TRBJ2-7; tentatively, D is TRBD2 (5 bases). The V end lost 5 bases, the J end lost 4 bases, and 12 bases lay between the germline ends. This CDR3 has 13 amino acids. Germline loops: CDR1 MDHEN, CDR2 SYDVKM. CDR3 DNA sequence: TGTGCCAGCAGTACCTCGGGCGGGTACGAGCAGTACTTC. Its translation is CASSTSGGYEQYF.

Points on this clonotype: At one end the junction does not follow the germline gene, possibly because of a read error. The V call is TRBV6-6, the J call TRBJ2-1; 12 bases agree with TRBD2. CDR1 and CDR2 from the germline V gene are MNHNY and SVGAGI (reference sequence). This CDR3 is built from 16 residues. The chain's CDR3 is CDSNLLAGGRGNEQFF. The CDR3 DNA follows: TGTGACAGCAACCTTCTAGCGGGAGGGCGGGGAAATGAGCAGTTCTTC.

The V and J genes are TRBV15 and TRBJ2-1, with D hard to call. V gave up 0 bases and J gave up 4 bases, with 1 base separating them. CDR3 size: 12 residues. Germline CDR1 and CDR2: LNHNV and YYDKDF (reference sequence). The CDR3 DNA sequence: TGTGCCACCAGCAGAGATTACAATGAGCAGTTCTTC. It codes for CATSRDYNEQFF.

This clonotype came up a few times. The chain couples TRBV7-6 to TRBJ2-1; D is undetermined. Germline CDR1 is SGHVS and CDR2 is FNYEAQ. The CDR3 covers 13 residues. Between the trimmed V and J ends, which lost 5 bases and 5 bases, there was a span of 10 bases. This chain's CDR3 is CASSPSPDNEQFF. Here the CDR3 DNA reads TGTGCCAGCAGCCCGTCCCCGGACAATGAGCAGTTCTTC.

CDR3 protein: CSVVDSSTGNTIYF. CDR3 in DNA: TGCAGCGTTGTGGACAGTAGTACTGGAAACACCATATATTTT. The genes are TRBV29-1 and TRBJ1-3; D possibly corresponds to TRBD1 (6 bases). From germline, CDR1 is SQVTM and CDR2 ANQGSEA. V lost 4 bases, J lost 2 bases, and 12 bases lay in between. The CDR3 is 14 residues long.

This chain joins TRBV7-2 and TRBJ2-5; no clear D. Trimming took off 1 base at V and 4 bases at J, with 10 bases between the two ends. This CDR3 has 14 amino acids. Germline V gives CDR1 SGHTA, CDR2 FQGNSA. CDR3 nucleotides: TGTGCCAGCAGCTTAGACCTTACTTCAGAGACCCAGTACTTC. This translates into CASSLDLTSETQYF.

Only a few counts were recorded for this clonotype. The DNA of the CDR3 is TGTGCCAGCAGCTTTTCAGGGGGCGCGGCTTTCTTT. This encodes CASSFSGGAAFF. The genes are TRBV7-6 and TRBJ1-1, with TRBD1 identical over 8 bases. CDR3 size: 12 residues. The V gene end was trimmed by 3 bases and the J gene end by 11 bases; junction bases not matched to a gene: 5. Germline V gene sequence: CDR1 SGHVS, CDR2 FNYEAQ.

This rearrangement joins TRBV7-2 to TRBJ2-6, with D possibly being TRBD1 (5 bases). Trimming stripped 2 bases from V and 1 base from J, with 9 bases between. The CDR3 is 16 residues long. Germline V gene lookup returns CDR1 SGHTA and CDR2 FQGNSA. CDR3 protein: CASSLFTGSGANVLTF. In DNA, the CDR3 is TGTGCCAGCAGCTTATTTACAGGTTCTGGGGCCAACGTCCTGACTTTC.

The chain recombines TRBV6-2 or TRBV6-3 with TRBJ1-1; D is unclear. V lost 8 bases and J lost 1, with 5 bases in between. Germline-derived CDR1 and CDR2 are MNHEY and SVGEGT. The CDR3 loop spans 11 amino acids. CDR3 sequence reads: CASGRNTEAFF. DNA of the CDR3: TGTGCCAGCGGCAGGAACACTGAAGCTTTCTTT.

The J gene is TRBJ2-5, the V gene TRBV12-5; 12 bases match TRBD2. The CDR3 is 16 residues long. CDR1 and CDR2 from the germline V gene are LGHNT and FRNRAP. Trimming cost V 6 bases and J 1 base; bases outside gene matches: 6. The CDR3 sequence: CASGLTSGGPQETQYF. DNA for the CDR3: TGTGCTAGTGGCCTCACTAGCGGGGGGCCCCAAGAGACCCAGTACTTC.

The gene calls are TRBV11-1 and TRBJ1-1; the D gene is possibly TRBD1 (6 bases). The CDR3 is made up of 13 amino acids. Germline lookup yields CDR1 SGHAT and CDR2 FQDESV (reference sequence). The ends were cut back, 5 bases at V and 3 bases at J, with 10 bases in the middle. The DNA of the CDR3 is TGTGCCAGCAGCCACGGGGGCCACACTGAAGCTTTCTTT. Encoded protein: CASSHGGHTEAFF.

This sequence joins TRBV12-3 or TRBV12-4 and TRBJ1-2; 8 bases map to TRBD1. The junction had 4 bases not matched to a gene; V was cut back by 3 bases and J by 4 bases. The CDR3 runs to 14 residues. As DNA, the CDR3 is TGTGCCAGCAGTTTTCCGGGACAGGCCTATGGCTACACCTTC. Residues: CASSFPGQAYGYTF.

The sample holds a few counts of this clonotype. The chain combines TRBV7-2 with TRBJ2-7; 8 bases agree with TRBD2. J was trimmed by 2 bases and V by 5 bases; bases with no gene match: 5. The CDR3 has 14 residues. The V gene's germline CDR1 is SGHTA and CDR2 FQGNSA. The CDR3 coding sequence is TGTGCCAGCAGCACACTAGCGGAGACCTACGAGCAGTACTTC. Amino acids: CASSTLAETYEQYF.

This clonotype was observed a handful of times. The chain employs TRBV27 and TRBJ1-5, with 7 bases lining up with TRBD1. V dropped 6 bases and J dropped 3; count of bases not matched to a gene: 8. CDR1 is MNHEY and CDR2 is SMNVEV in the germline V gene (reference sequence). The CDR3 length is 15 residues. CDR3 loop: CASRLRGGYNQPQHF. The DNA of the CDR3 is TGTGCCAGCAGGCTCAGGGGGGGATACAATCAGCCCCAGCATTTT.

V and J are TRBV7-2 and TRBJ1-4; 11 bases agree with TRBD1. Trimming at V came to 7 bases and at J to 7 bases, leaving 5 bases not matched to a gene. The CDR3 is 14 amino acids. Per germline, CDR1 SGHTA and CDR2 FQGNSA. The CDR3 DNA reads as TGTGCCAGCACCGGGACAGGGGGAACTGAAAAACTGTTTTTT. Protein: CASTGTGGTEKLFF.

The V and J genes are TRBV6-2 or TRBV6-3 and TRBJ2-3, with 12 positions matching TRBD2. The CDR3 runs to 16 residues. Germline CDR1 MNHEY, CDR2 SVGEGT. Trimming removed 6 bases from V and 0 bases from J; junction bases left unmatched: 4. The DNA of the CDR3 is TGTGCCAGCAGACAACTAGCGGGGGGCAGCACAGATACGCAGTATTTT. This codes for CASRQLAGGSTDTQYF.

This clonotype was observed a handful of times. The chain is built from TRBV6-2 or TRBV6-3 and TRBJ1-4, with 7 bases lining up with TRBD1. Trimming removed 4 bases from V and 7 bases from J; junction bases left unmatched: 9. The V gene's germline CDR1 is MNHEY and CDR2 SVGEGT. The CDR3 loop spans 15 amino acids. CDR3 nucleotide sequence: TGTGCCAGCAGTTTCTCGGACAGGAAGATTGAAAAACTGTTTTTT. Residues: CASSFSDRKIEKLFF.

In its sample, this clonotype was seen many times. The genes are TRBV7-9 and TRBJ2-5; 7 bases are shared with TRBD1. The CDR3 covers 14 residues. The V and J ends lost 5 bases and 1 base, in that order; junction bases with no gene match: 4. Germline CDR1 reads SEHNR; CDR2 reads FQNEAQ (reference sequence). The CDR3 coding sequence is TGTGCCAGCAGCCACTGGGACAGCCAAGAGACCCAGTACTTC. Translating gives CASSHWDSQETQYF.

The chain employs TRBV7-9 and TRBJ2-1, with 10 bases that match TRBD2. This CDR3 has 14 amino acids. Germline assignment: CDR1 SEHNR and CDR2 FQNEAQ (reference sequence). V lost 5 bases to trimming and J lost 9 bases; unmatched junction nucleotides: 7. The chain's CDR3 is CASSPSGRGIEQFF. DNA for the CDR3: TGTGCCAGCAGCCCCAGCGGGAGGGGGATTGAGCAGTTCTTC.